These T cell receptor beta chains were read from a single sample in a study of CD8+ T cells in alopecia areata. Profiled with immunoSEQ multiplex PCR; TCRdb holds only in-frame clones, not every one. The data show 100,000 to 150,000 clones, with around 60% seen just once and around 5.4% held by the top ten. The sequencing used CD4+ T cells sorted from blood, collected at week 4, from a patient treated with tofacitinib. The receptors come from a human donor with alopecia areata. CDR3s include the opening cysteine and the closing phenylalanine or tryptophan. D genes are given only for firm matches. Clone size, where shown, is once, few, many, or a class for clones that have expanded.

V	D	size	J	DNA	CDR3
TRBV5-1	TRBD1	NA	TRBJ2-1	TGCGCCAGCAGCTTGGCCGGACAGGGGGTCGGAATCAATGAGCAGTTCTTC	CASSLAGQGVGINEQFF
TRBV6-6	NA	NA	TRBJ2-7	TGTGCCAGCAGGCAACAGGAAGCATCCTACGAGCAGTACTTC	CASRQQEASYEQYF
TRBV28	NA	few	TRBJ2-7	TGTGCCAGCACCAGTCCTTTGTTCGAGCAGTACTTC	CASTSPLFEQYF
TRBV6-5	NA	NA	TRBJ2-7	TGTGCCACCTATAGATCTTACGAGCAGTACTTC	CATYRSYEQYF
TRBV6-1	TRBD1	NA	TRBJ2-5	TGTGCCAGCAGTAACACAGGGGGCCAACAGACCCAGTACTTC	CASSNTGGQQTQYF
TRBV30	NA	few	TRBJ1-2	TGTGCCTGGAGTAGGGGGGGCTGGTATGGCTACACCTTC	CAWSRGGWYGYTF
TRBV7-9	TRBD1	NA	TRBJ2-7	TGTGCCAGCAGCCCGACTCCGGGACAGGGGAATTCCTACGAGCAGTACTTC	CASSPTPGQGNSYEQYF
TRBV5-1	TRBD1	NA	TRBJ2-5	TGCGCCAGCAGCTTTTCGGACAGGGCGTCGGAGACCCAGTACTTC	CASSFSDRASETQYF
TRBV30	NA	NA	TRBJ1-1	TGTGCCTGGAGTGTAGGACAGTGGAACACTGAAGCTTTCTTT	CAWSVGQWNTEAFF
TRBV4-2	NA	NA	TRBJ1-6	TGTGCCAGCAGCCTAATGGAGGGGGATAATTCACCCCTCCACTTT	CASSLMEGDNSPLHF
TRBV5-4	NA	NA	TRBJ2-3	TGTGCCAGCAGCACGAGCCAGTCCGCGACAGATACGCAGTATTTT	CASSTSQSATDTQYF
TRBV5-6	NA	NA	TRBJ2-5	TGTGCCAGCAGCTTGGATAGGGGTGCCCCGACGACCCAGTACTTC	CASSLDRGAPTTQYF
TRBV10-3	NA	few	TRBJ2-5	TGTGCCACGAGATCTCTAGACTTAATCGGTTTGGAGACCCAGTACTTC	CATRSLDLIGLETQYF
TRBV28	NA	NA	TRBJ2-4	TGTGCCAGCAGTTCTAGAGACATTCAGTACTTC	CASSSRDIQYF